These 20 T cell receptor beta chains share one sample of origin, sequenced in a study of cytotoxic CD8 clonotypes in ibrutinib-treated CLL. Here immunoSEQ multiplex PCR was the method, and the copy in TCRdb shows in-frame clones only, minus some. This table holds about 72,000 clones, about two thirds found once. The sequencing used PBMCs, collected after 12 months of ibrutinib treatment. The receptors were gathered from a human donor with chronic lymphocytic leukemia.

V is TRBV7-6 and J is TRBJ2-1; 9 positions match TRBD2. This CDR3 has 17 amino acids. The germline V gene has CDR1 SGHVS and CDR2 FNYEAQ. V lost 2 bases and J lost 3; bases outside the gene matches: 8. The CDR3 reads CASSLSRAGGLYNEQFF. In DNA form, the CDR3 reads TGTGCCAGCAGCTTATCTAGGGCGGGGGGGCTCTACAATGAGCAGTTCTTC.

V gene TRBV7-2 combines with J gene TRBJ2-3; D gene uncertain. The CDR3 has 14 amino acids. Trimming stripped 4 bases from V and 2 bases from J, with 10 bases between. Germline CDR1 SGHTA, CDR2 FQGNSA. CDR3 in amino acids: CASSSPRPTDTQYF. CDR3 DNA sequence: TGTGCCAGCAGCTCCCCCCGCCCCACAGATACGCAGTATTTT.

The V gene is TRBV13, the J gene TRBJ1-1; the D is unclear. V was pared by 0 bases and J by 8 bases, with 13 bases between. The CDR3 contains 14 residues. Germline-derived CDR1 and CDR2 are PRHDT and FYEKMQ (reference sequence). In DNA, the CDR3 is TGTGCCAGCAGCTTAGGCACCCCGGGATTCGAAGCTTTCTTT. Translation: CASSLGTPGFEAFF.

This chain connects TRBV6-5 to TRBJ2-5; D possibly corresponds to TRBD1 (6 bases). The CDR3 consists of 14 residues. Germline CDR1 is MNHEY and CDR2 is SVGAGI. Trimming cost V 8 bases and J 1 base, with 14 bases left between them. CDR3 DNA: TGTGCCAGCCAATTCAGGGGACCCCAAGAGACCCAGTACTTC. Translating it yields CASQFRGPQETQYF.

V is TRBV12-5 and J is TRBJ2-3; no reliable D call. Germline assignment: CDR1 LGHNT and CDR2 FRNRAP. The CDR3 spans 17 residues. Deletions cut 2 bases from V and 0 bases from J, with 15 bases between. The CDR3 nucleotides are TGTGCTAGTGGTTTGAGGAGAGTTACCCCTAGCACAGATACGCAGTATTTT. This encodes CASGLRRVTPSTDTQYF.

In this sample, this clone turned up a few times. An end of the junction does not agree with germline; a read error may underlie this. The V gene is TRBV2, the J gene TRBJ1-3; D remains ambiguous. The CDR3 is 12 amino acids. Germline assignment: CDR1 SNHLY and CDR2 FYNNEI. CDR3 amino acids: CASSEIAVRQDF. DNA of the CDR3: TGTGCCAGCAGTGAAATAGCGGTTAGGCAGGATTTT.

This rearrangement joins TRBV7-6 to TRBJ2-1; D possibly corresponds to TRBD1 (5 bases). CDR1 and CDR2 from the germline V gene are SGHVS and FNYEAQ. This CDR3 comprises 15 residues. Trimming stripped 0 bases from V and 6 bases from J, with 12 bases between. In DNA, the CDR3 is TGTGCCAGCAGCTTAGCCCCTGACAGTGGCAATGAGCAGTTCTTC. It yields the protein CASSLAPDSGNEQFF.

The chain joins TRBV19 to TRBJ2-7, with no clear D. From germline, CDR1 is LNHDA and CDR2 SQIVND (reference sequence). V gave up 3 bases and J gave up 7 bases, with 10 bases separating them. The CDR3 totals 12 residues. CDR3 in DNA: TGTGCCAGTAGTATGGTGATCGGGGAGCAGTACTTC. It is translated as CASSMVIGEQYF.

This clone was detected only a few times. The chain combines TRBV4-2 with TRBJ1-6, with a possible D match to TRBD1 (5 bases). CDR1 LGHNA and CDR2 YNFKEQ come from the germline V gene. The V end was cut by 1 base, the J end by 7 bases, with 11 bases between. This CDR3 is built from 15 residues. CDR3 sequence reads: CASSQGGGRNSPLHF. CDR3 sequence (DNA): TGTGCCAGCAGCCAAGGGGGGGGTAGGAATTCACCCCTCCACTTT.

This chain uses TRBV7-2 with TRBJ2-7; possible D gene TRBD1, 6 bases. Looked up from germline, CDR1 is SGHTA and CDR2 is FQGNSA. The CDR3 spans 13 residues. The V end lost 3 bases, the J end lost 3 bases, and 9 bases lay between the germline ends. CDR3 protein: CASSFRDNYEQYF. DNA for the CDR3: TGTGCCAGCAGCTTCCGGGACAACTACGAGCAGTACTTC. The variable domain in full, with the rest retrieved from reference TRBV7-2 and TRBJ2-7, is GAGVSQSPSNKVTEKGKDVELRCDPISGHTALYWYRQSLGQGLEFLIYFQGNSAPDKSGLPSDRFSAERTGGSVSTLTIQRTQQEDSAVYLCASSFRDNYEQYFGPGTRLTVT.

The chain employs TRBV14 and TRBJ2-3, with a weak D call TRBD1 (6 bases). The CDR3 loop spans 17 amino acids. The germline CDR1 and CDR2 sequences are SGHDN and FVKESK. Deletions cut 0 bases from V and 5 bases from J, with 18 bases between. DNA of the CDR3: TGTGCCAGCAGCCAAGAGTGGGGGCAGGGGCCGCGAGATACGCAGTATTTT. Residues: CASSQEWGQGPRDTQYF.

The J gene is TRBJ1-1, the V gene TRBV6-1; D remains ambiguous. V was shortened by 3 bases and J by 5 bases, with 10 bases between the two germline ends. CDR3 size: 13 residues. CDR1 and CDR2 from the germline V gene are MNHNS and SASEGT. This chain's CDR3 is CASSDALRTEAFF. The CDR3 DNA sequence: TGTGCCAGCAGTGATGCGTTGAGAACTGAAGCTTTCTTT.

V and J are TRBV7-2 and TRBJ1-1; D unclear. CDR3 length: 14 amino acids. V lost 1 base and J 9 bases, leaving 15 bases between the germline ends. Germline V gives CDR1 SGHTA, CDR2 FQGNSA. The CDR3: CASSLEVGTSKAFF. CDR3 nucleotide sequence: TGTGCCAGCAGCTTAGAGGTAGGCACCTCGAAAGCTTTCTTT.

The chain links TRBV4-2 to TRBJ1-5; D is ambiguous. Germline V CDR1 and CDR2: LGHNA, YNFKEQ. The length of the CDR3 is 14 residues. Trimming cost V 0 bases and J 8 bases, with 11 bases left between them. The CDR3 bases are TGTGCCAGCAGCCAAGATACAAGTAAGGAGCCCCAGCATTTT. Its protein is CASSQDTSKEPQHF.

The chain has TRBV29-1 and TRBJ2-5; D unclear. This CDR3 region has 13 residues. Germline-derived CDR1 and CDR2 are SQVTM and ANQGSEA. V lost 0 bases and J 5 bases, leaving 10 bases between the germline ends. The CDR3 DNA reads as TGCAGCGTTGAAGAGGGTTTAACGGAGACCCAGTACTTC. Encoded protein: CSVEEGLTETQYF.

The chain couples TRBV7-9 to TRBJ1-5; maybe TRBD1 (5 bases). Germline values: CDR1 SEHNR, CDR2 FQNEAQ (reference sequence). V dropped 5 bases and J dropped 2 bases, with 10 bases sitting between them. The CDR3 length is 14 residues. CDR3 nucleotides: TGTGCCAGCAGCCCCGCGGGGGGCAATCAGCCCCAGCATTTT. This translates into CASSPAGGNQPQHF.

The V gene is TRBV18, the J gene TRBJ2-7; tentatively, D is TRBD2 (6 bases). Germline V gene sequence: CDR1 KGHSH, CDR2 LQKENI. Trimming took off 3 bases at V and 0 bases at J, with 15 bases between the two ends. This CDR3 region has 16 residues. The CDR3 DNA follows: TGTGCCAGCTCACCGACCCAGCGGGTCGACTCCTACGAGCAGTACTTC. Translating gives CASSPTQRVDSYEQYF. The full variable domain, in which reference TRBV18 and TRBJ2-7 provide the parts outside the CDR3, is NAGVMQNPRHLVRRRGQEARLRCSPMKGHSHVYWYRQLPEEGLKFMVYLQKENIIDESGMPKERFSAEFPKEGPSILRIQQVVRGDSAAYFCASSPTQRVDSYEQYFGPGTRLTVT.

The V and J genes are TRBV4-3 and TRBJ1-6; TRBD1 matches at 9 bases. The CDR3 runs 16 residues. J was trimmed by 9 bases and V by 2 bases; bases with no gene match: 8. CDR1 and CDR2 from the germline V gene are LGHNA and YSLEER. The CDR3 DNA reads TGCGCCAGCAGCCAAAAGGGGGGGACAGGGACTTCACCCCTCCACTTT. It is translated as CASSQKGGTGTSPLHF.

The V gene is TRBV5-1, the J gene TRBJ2-7; TRBD1 agrees at 9 bases. CDR3 length equals 15 residues. V dropped 1 base and J dropped 7; count of bases not matched to a gene: 9. Germline CDR1 and CDR2: SGHRS and YFSETQ. The CDR3 coding sequence is TGCGCCAGCAGCTTGTCCGGGACAGGGTGGAATGAGCAGTACTTC. It translates to CASSLSGTGWNEQYF.

The rearrangement uses TRBV13 and TRBJ2-7; TRBD1 aligns across 10 bases. The germline V gene has CDR1 PRHDT and CDR2 FYEKMQ (reference sequence). The CDR3 loop spans 17 amino acids. Trimming removed 2 bases from V and 4 bases from J; junction bases left unmatched: 11. CDR3: CASSLRPRTGGAYEQYF. The CDR3 DNA sequence: TGTGCCAGCAGCTTACGTCCCCGGACAGGGGGAGCGTACGAGCAGTACTTC.